This T cell receptor (beta chain) comes out of a study of cytomegalovirus exposure and HLA in healthy donors. Notes on the study in general: The study had only CMV serostatus as immune exposure information.

The CDR3 is 17 amino acids. Losses at the gene ends were 3 bases for V and 0 bases for J; bases not matched to a gene: 5. CDR1 and CDR2 (germline): SGDLS, YYNGEE. In the PCR, 60 Vbeta and 13 Jbeta primers were used. Profiled with immunoSEQ multiplex PCR; TCRdb holds only in-frame clones, not every one. The sample gives approximately 190,000 clones, 65% to 85% of which show up once; 4.5% to 7.5% is in the top ten. This clone came up a few times. Its antigen is unknown. The TCR was taken from a woman aged 25 to 45 in good health and CMV-seropositive. The rearrangement uses TRBV9 and TRBJ2-6; TRBD1 matches at 8 bases. Sample: PBMCs. For the CDR3, the DNA is TGTGCCAGCAGCGGGGGGACAGGCCTCTCTGGGGCCAACGTCCTGACTTTC. It specifies CASSGGTGLSGANVLTF.